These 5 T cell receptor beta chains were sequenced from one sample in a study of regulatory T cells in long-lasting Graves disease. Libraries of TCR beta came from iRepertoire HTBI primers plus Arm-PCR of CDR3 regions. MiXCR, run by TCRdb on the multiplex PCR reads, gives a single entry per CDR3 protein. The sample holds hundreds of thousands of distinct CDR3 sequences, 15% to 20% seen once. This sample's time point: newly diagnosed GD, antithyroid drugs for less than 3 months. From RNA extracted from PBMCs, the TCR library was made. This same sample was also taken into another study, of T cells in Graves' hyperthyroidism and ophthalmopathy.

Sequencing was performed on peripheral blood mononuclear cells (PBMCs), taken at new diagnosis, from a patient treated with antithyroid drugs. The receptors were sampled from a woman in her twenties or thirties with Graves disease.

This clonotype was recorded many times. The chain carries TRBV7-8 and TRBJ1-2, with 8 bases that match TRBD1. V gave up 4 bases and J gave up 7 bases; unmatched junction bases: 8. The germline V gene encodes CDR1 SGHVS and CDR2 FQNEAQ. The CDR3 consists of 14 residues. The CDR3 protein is CASSSRTTGAGYTF. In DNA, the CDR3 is TGTGCCAGCAGCTCCCGCACGACAGGGGCTGGCTACACCTTC.

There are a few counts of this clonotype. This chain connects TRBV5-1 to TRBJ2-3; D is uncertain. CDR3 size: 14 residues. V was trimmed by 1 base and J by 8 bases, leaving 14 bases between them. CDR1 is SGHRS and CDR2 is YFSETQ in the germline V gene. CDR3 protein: CASSLLHKRGTQYF. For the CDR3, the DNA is TGCGCCAGCAGCTTGTTGCACAAGCGTGGTACGCAGTATTTT.

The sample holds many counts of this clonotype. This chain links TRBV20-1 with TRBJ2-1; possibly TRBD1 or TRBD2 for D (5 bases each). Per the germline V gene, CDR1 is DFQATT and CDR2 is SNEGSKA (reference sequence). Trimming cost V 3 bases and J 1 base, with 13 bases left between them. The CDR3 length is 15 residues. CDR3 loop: CSARAGDSSYNEQFF. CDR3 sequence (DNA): TGCAGTGCTAGGGCGGGTGACAGTTCCTACAATGAGCAGTTCTTC.

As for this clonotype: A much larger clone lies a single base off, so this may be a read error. The CDR3 spells CASSYPGYTF. Here the CDR3 DNA reads TGTGCCAGCAGTTACCCAGGCTACACCTTC. This chain uses TRBV2 with TRBJ1-2, with D unresolved. CDR3 length: 10 amino acids. Germline CDR1 and CDR2: SNHLY and FYNNEI. The germline V and J ends were trimmed by 5 bases and 8 bases, with 6 bases remaining between them. Full variable domain (missing parts from reference TRBV2 and TRBJ1-2): EPEVTQTPSHQVTQMGQEVILRCVPISNHLYFYWYRQILGQKVEFLVSFYNNEISEKSEIFDDQFSVERPDGSNFTLKIRSTKLEDSAMYFCASSYPGYTFGSGTRLTVV.

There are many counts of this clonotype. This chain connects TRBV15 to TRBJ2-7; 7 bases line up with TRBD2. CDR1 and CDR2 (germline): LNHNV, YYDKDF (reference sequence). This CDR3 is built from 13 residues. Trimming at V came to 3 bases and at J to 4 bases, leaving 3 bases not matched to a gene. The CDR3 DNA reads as TGTGCCACCAGCAGGGGGAGGGGTTACGAGCAGTACTTC. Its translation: CATSRGRGYEQYF.